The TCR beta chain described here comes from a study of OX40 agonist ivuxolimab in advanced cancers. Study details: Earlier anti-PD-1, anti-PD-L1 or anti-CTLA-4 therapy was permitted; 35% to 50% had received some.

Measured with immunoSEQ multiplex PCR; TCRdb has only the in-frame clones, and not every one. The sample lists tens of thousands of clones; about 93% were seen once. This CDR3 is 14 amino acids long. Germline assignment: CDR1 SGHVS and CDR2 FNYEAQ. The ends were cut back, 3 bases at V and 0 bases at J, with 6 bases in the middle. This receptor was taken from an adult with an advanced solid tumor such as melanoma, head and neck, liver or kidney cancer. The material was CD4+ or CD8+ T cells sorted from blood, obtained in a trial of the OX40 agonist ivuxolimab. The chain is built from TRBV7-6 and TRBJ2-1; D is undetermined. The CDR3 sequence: CASSFMPSYNEQFF. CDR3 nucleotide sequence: TGTGCCAGCAGCTTCATGCCCTCCTACAATGAGCAGTTCTTC.